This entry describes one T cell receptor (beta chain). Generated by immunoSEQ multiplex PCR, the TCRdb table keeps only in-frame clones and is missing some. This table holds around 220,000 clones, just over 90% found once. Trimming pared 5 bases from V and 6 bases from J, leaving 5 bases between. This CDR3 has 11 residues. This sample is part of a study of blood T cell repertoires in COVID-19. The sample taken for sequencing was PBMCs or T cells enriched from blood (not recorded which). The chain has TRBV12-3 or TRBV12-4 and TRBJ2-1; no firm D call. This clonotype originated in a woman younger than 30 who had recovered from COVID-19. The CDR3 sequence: CASSPSNEQFF. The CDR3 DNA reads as TGTGCCAGCAGTCCCAGCAATGAGCAGTTCTTC.